The 2 T cell receptor beta chains presented below share a single source sample, sequenced in a study of T cells in localized non-small cell lung cancer. The repertoire was sequenced with immunoSEQ multiplex PCR; TCRdb's copy has only in-frame clones and lacks some. The sample records roughly 77,000 clones, 88% being singletons. Sequencing was performed on peripheral blood, taken before any cancer treatment. The receptors originated from a woman aged 35 to 70 with stage I squamous cell lung carcinoma.

This chain links TRBV7-9 with TRBJ2-4, with 11 nucleotides matching TRBD1. V was clipped by 2 bases and J by 3 bases; unmatched bases: 3. The CDR3 totals 16 residues. Looked up from germline, CDR1 is SEHNR and CDR2 is FQNEAQ (reference sequence). This chain's CDR3 is CASSLKGTGGKNIQYF. CDR3 sequence (DNA): TGTGCCAGCAGCTTAAAGGGGACAGGGGGCAAAAACATTCAGTACTTC. The full variable domain, in which reference TRBV7-9 and TRBJ2-4 provide the parts outside the CDR3, is DTGVSQNPRHKITKRGQNVTFRCDPISEHNRLYWYRQTLGQGPEFLTYFQNEAQLEKSRLLSDRFSAERPKGSFSTLEIQRTEQGDSAMYLCASSLKGTGGKNIQYFGAGTRLSVL.

The gene calls are TRBV5-1 and TRBJ1-2; D gene unclear. V dropped 0 bases and J dropped 4 bases, with 10 bases sitting between them. CDR3 length: 14 residues. Germline CDR1 is SGHRS and CDR2 is YFSETQ. The CDR3 sequence: CASSLEAGPYGYTF. The CDR3 DNA follows: TGCGCCAGCAGCTTGGAGGCAGGTCCCTATGGCTACACCTTC.